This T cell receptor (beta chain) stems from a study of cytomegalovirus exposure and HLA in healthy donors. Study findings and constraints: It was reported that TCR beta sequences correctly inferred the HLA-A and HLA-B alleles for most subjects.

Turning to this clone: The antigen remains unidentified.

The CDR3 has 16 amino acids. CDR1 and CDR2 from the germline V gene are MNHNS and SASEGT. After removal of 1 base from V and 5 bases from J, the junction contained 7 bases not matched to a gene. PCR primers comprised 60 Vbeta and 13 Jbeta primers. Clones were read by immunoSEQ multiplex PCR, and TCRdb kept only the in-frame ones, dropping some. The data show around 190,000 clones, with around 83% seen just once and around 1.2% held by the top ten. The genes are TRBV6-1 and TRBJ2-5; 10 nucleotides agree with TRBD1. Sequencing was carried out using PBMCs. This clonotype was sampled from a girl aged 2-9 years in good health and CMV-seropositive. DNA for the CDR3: TGTGCCAGCAGTGAAGGCTGGGGGACAGGGGTGGAGACCCAGTACTTC. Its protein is CASSEGWGTGVETQYF.